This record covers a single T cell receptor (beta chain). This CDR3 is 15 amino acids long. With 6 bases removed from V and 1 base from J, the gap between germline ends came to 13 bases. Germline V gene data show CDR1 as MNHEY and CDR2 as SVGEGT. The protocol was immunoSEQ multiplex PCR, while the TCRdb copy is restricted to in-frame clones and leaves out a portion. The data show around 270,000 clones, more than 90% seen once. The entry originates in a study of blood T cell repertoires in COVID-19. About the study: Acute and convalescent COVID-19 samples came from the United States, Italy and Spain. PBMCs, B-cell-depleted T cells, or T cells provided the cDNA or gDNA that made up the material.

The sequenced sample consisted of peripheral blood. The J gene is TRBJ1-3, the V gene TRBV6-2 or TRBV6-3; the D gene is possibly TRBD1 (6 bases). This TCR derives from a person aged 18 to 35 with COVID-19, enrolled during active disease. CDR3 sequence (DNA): TGTGCCAGCAGCTCTACAGGGAATTCTGGAAACACCATATATTTT. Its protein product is CASSSTGNSGNTIYF.